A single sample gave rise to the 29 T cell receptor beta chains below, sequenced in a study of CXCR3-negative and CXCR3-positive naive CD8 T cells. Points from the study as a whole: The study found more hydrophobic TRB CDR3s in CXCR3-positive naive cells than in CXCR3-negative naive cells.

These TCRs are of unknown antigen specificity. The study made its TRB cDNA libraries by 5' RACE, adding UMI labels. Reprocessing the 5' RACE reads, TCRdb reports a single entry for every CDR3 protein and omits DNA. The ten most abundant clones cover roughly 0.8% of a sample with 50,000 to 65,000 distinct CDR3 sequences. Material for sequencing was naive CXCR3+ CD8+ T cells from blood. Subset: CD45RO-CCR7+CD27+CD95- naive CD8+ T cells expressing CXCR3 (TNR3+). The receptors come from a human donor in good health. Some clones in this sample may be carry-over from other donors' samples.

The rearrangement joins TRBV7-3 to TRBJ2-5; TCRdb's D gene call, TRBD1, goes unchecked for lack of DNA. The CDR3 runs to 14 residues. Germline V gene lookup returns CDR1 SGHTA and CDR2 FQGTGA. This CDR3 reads CASSSGQGGETQYF.

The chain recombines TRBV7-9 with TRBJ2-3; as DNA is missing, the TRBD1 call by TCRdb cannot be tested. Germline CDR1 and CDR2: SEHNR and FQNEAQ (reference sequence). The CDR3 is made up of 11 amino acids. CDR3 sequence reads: CASSSGEGEYF.

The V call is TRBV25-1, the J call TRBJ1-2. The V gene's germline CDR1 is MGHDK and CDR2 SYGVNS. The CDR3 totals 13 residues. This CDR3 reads CASSEVTGNGYTF.

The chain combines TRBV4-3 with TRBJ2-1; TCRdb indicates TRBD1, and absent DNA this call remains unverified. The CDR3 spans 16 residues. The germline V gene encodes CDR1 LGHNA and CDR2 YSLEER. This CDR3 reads CASSQDVQGGYNEQFF.

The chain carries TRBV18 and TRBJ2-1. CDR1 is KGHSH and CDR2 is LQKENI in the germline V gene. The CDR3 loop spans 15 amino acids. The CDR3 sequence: CASSPAETSYNEQFF.

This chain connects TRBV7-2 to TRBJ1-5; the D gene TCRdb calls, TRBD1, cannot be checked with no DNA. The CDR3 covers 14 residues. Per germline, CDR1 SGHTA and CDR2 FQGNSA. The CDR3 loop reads CASSLTGLNQPQHF.

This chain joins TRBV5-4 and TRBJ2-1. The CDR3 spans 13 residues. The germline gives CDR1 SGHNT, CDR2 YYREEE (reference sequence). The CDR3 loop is CASSLIGYNEQFF. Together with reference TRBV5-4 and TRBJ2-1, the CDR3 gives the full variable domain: ETGVTQSPTHLIKTRGQQVTLRCSSQSGHNTVSWYQQALGQGPQFIFQYYREEENGRGNFPPRFSGLQFPNYSSELNVNALELDDSALYLCASSLIGYNEQFFGPGTRLTVL.

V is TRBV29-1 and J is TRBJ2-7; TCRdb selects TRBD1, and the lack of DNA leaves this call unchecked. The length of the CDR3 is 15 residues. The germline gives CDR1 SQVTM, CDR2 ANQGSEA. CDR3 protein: CSVARGQGKAYEQYF.

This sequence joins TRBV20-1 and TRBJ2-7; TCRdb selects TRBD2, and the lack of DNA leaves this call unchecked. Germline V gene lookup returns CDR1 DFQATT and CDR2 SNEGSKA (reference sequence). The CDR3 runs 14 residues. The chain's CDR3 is CSARMRGDPYEQYF.

This CDR3 is CASSIGTGATDTQYF. The chain carries TRBV19 and TRBJ2-3; TCRdb outputs TRBD1, but without DNA this stays unchecked. The CDR3 length is 15 residues. CDR1 and CDR2 from the germline V gene are LNHDA and SQIVND (reference sequence). The entire variable domain, with the rest obtained from reference TRBV19 and TRBJ2-3, is as follows: DGGITQSPKYLFRKEGQNVTLSCEQNLNHDAMYWYRQDPGQGLRLIYYSQIVNDFQKGDIAEGYSVSREKKESFPLTVTSAQKNPTAFYLCASSIGTGATDTQYFGPGTRLTVL.

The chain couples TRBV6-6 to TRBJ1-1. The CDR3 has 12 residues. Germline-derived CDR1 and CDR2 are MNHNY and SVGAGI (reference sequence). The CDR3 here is CASSYSATEAFF.

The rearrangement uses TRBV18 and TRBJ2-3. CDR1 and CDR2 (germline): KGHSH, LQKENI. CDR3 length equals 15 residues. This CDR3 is CASSPPVRNTDTQYF.

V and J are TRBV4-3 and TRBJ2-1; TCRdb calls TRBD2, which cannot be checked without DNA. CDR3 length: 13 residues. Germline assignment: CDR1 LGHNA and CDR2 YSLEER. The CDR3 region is CASSQARANEQFF.

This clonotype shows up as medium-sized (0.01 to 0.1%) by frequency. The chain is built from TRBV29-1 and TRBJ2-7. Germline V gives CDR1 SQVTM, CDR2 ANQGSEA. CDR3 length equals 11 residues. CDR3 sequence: CSVDWVDEQYF.

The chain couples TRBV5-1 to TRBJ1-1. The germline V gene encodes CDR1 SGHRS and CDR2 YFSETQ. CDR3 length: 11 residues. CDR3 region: CASSENTEAFF.

The CDR3 here is CASSPREGRLETQYF. This chain connects TRBV7-6 to TRBJ2-5; TCRdb returns TRBD2, unconfirmable since there is no DNA. This CDR3 spans 15 amino acids. Germline-derived CDR1 and CDR2 are SGHVS and FNYEAQ.

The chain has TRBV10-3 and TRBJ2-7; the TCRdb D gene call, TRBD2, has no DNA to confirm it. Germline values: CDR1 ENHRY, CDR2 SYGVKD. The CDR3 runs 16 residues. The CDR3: CAISESSGRVPYEQYF.

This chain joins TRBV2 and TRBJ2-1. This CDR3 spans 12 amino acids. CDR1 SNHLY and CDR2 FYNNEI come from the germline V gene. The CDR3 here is CASSEHYNEQFF.

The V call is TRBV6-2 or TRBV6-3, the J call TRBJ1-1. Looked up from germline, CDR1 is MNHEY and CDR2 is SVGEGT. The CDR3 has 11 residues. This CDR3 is CASSFSTEAFF.

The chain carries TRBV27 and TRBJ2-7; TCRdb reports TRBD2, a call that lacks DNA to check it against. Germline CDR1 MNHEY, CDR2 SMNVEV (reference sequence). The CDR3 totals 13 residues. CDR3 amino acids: CASRTGLKDEQYF.

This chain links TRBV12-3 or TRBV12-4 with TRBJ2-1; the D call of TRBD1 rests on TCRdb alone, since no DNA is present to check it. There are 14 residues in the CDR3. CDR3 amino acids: CASSGAGRGNEQFF.

CDR3 region: CASSAALRTEEAKNIQYF. This sequence joins TRBV19 and TRBJ2-4. This CDR3 spans 18 amino acids. CDR1 is LNHDA and CDR2 is SQIVND in the germline V gene (reference sequence).

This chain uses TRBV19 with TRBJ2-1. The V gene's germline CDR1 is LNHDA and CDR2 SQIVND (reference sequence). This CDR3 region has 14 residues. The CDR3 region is CASSEWEGPNEQFF.

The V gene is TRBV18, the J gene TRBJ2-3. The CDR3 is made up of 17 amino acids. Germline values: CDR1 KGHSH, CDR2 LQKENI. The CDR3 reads CASSPPGDFTGTDTQYF.

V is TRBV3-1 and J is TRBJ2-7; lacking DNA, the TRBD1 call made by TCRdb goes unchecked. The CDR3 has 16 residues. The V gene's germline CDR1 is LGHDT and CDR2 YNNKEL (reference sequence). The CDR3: CASSQDSWTGFYEQYF.

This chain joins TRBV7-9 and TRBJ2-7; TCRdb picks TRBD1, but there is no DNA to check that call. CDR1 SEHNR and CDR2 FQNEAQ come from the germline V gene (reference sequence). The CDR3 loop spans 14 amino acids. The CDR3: CASSQTGTPYEQYF. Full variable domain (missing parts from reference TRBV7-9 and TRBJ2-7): DTGVSQNPRHKITKRGQNVTFRCDPISEHNRLYWYRQTLGQGPEFLTYFQNEAQLEKSRLLSDRFSAERPKGSFSTLEIQRTEQGDSAMYLCASSQTGTPYEQYFGPGTRLTVT.

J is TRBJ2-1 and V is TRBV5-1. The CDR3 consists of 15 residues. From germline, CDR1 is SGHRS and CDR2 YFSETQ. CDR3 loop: CASSIGQVWHNEQFF.

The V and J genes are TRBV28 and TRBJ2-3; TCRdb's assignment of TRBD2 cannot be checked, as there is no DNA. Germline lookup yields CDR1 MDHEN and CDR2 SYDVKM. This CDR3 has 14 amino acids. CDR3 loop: CASSIPSGTDTQYF.

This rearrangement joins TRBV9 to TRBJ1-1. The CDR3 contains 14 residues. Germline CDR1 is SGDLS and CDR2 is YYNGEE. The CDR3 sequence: CASSEPAMNTEAFF.